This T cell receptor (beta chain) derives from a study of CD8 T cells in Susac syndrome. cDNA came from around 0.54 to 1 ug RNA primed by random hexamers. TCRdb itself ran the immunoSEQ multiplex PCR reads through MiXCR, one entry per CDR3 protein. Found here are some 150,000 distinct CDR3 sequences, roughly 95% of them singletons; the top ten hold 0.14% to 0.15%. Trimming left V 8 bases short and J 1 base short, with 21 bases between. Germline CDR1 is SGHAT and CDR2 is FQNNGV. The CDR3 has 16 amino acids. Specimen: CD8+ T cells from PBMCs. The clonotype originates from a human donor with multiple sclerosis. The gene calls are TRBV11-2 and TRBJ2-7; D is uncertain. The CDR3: CASPPAASDVSYEQYF. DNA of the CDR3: TGTGCCAGCCCACCGGCAGCCTCGGACGTATCCTACGAGCAGTACTTC.